A selection of T cell receptor beta chains follows, all from one sample in a study of blood T cell repertoires in COVID-19. Assay: immunoSEQ multiplex PCR; the TCRdb copy retains only in-frame clones and omits some. The table includes roughly 36,000 clones, 90% to 95% detected once. Sequencing used peripheral blood. The receptor source for this set is a man in his 60s with active or convalescent COVID-19. CDR3s leave out the opening cysteine and the closing phenylalanine or tryptophan. The size of a clone is reported for some rows only, either as once, few or many, or as a class for expanded clones.

CDR3aa: ASSEVRTDNEKLF; v_gene: TRBV6-1; abundance: NA
CDR3aa: ASSRTGHSNQPQH; v_gene: TRBV4-2; abundance: once
CDR3aa: ASSFVGAQDYGYT; v_gene: TRBV28; abundance: NA
CDR3aa: ASGSGGANTGELF; v_gene: TRBV28; abundance: once
CDR3aa: ASSPPFMQNYGYT; v_gene: TRBV18; abundance: NA
CDR3aa: ASSFLTEAF; v_gene: TRBV12-3/TRBV12-4; abundance: NA
CDR3aa: ASSIGRLDTQY; v_gene: TRBV19; abundance: NA
CDR3aa: ASSLTSSGLASSYNEQF; v_gene: TRBV7-3; abundance: NA
CDR3aa: ASSLGAVSPLH; v_gene: TRBV19; abundance: NA
CDR3aa: ASSVEEGSKNIQY; v_gene: TRBV2; abundance: NA
CDR3aa: ASSQWGLTTDTQY; v_gene: TRBV3-1/TRBV3-2; abundance: NA
CDR3aa: ASSRGQGAGELF; v_gene: TRBV11-2; abundance: NA
CDR3aa: ASKATGANTEAF; v_gene: TRBV27; abundance: NA
CDR3aa: ASSVAGGANVLT; v_gene: TRBV9; abundance: few
CDR3aa: ASRIQENTEAF; v_gene: TRBV12-3/TRBV12-4; abundance: NA
CDR3aa: ASSLWRENTGELF; v_gene: TRBV28; abundance: NA
CDR3aa: ASSGGSEAF; v_gene: TRBV11-2; abundance: NA
CDR3aa: ASSSPRGTYNEQF; v_gene: TRBV5-4; abundance: NA
CDR3aa: ASRMTGNLQEKLF; v_gene: TRBV6-5; abundance: NA
CDR3aa: ASSSEIAGKQY; v_gene: TRBV7-9; abundance: NA
CDR3aa: ASSYQTGISYNEQF; v_gene: TRBV6-5; abundance: NA
CDR3aa: ASSIDGGGGLEKLF; v_gene: TRBV19; abundance: NA